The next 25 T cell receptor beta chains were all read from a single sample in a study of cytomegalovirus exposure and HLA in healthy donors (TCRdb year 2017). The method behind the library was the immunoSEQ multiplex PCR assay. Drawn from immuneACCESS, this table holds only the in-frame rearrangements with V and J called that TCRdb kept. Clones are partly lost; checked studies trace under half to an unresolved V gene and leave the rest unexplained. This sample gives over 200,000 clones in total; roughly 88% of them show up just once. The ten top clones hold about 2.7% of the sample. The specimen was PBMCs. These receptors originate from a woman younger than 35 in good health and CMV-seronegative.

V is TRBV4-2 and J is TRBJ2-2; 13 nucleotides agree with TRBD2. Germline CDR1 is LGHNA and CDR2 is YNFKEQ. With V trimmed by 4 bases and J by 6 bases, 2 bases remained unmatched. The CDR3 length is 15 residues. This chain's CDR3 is CASSPTSGRPGELFF. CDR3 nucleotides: TGTGCCAGCAGCCCGACTAGCGGGAGGCCCGGGGAGCTGTTTTTT.

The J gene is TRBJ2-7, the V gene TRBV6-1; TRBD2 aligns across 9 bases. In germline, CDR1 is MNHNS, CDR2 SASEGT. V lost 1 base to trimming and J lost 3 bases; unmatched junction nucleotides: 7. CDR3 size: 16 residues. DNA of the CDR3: TGTGCCAGCAGTGAAGGATCTACTAGCGGGTACTACGAGCAGTACTTC. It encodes CASSEGSTSGYYEQYF.

CDR3 DNA: TGTGCCAGCAGTTCGGACATGAGCACAGATACGCAGTATTTT. Encoded protein: CASSSDMSTDTQYF. The V gene is TRBV27, the J gene TRBJ2-3; tentative D call: TRBD1 (5 bases). CDR1 and CDR2 (germline): MNHEY, SMNVEV (reference sequence). The CDR3 loop spans 14 amino acids. Trimming removed 4 bases at V and 0 bases at J, with 8 bases between.

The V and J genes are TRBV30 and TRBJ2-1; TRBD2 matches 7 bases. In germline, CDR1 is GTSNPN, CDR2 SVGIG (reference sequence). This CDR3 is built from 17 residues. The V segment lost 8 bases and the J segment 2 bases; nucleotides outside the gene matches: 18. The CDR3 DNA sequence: TGTGCCGCTGTGAGGAGAGTTTCTAGCGGAACCTACAATGAGCAGTTCTTC. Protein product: CAAVRRVSSGTYNEQFF.

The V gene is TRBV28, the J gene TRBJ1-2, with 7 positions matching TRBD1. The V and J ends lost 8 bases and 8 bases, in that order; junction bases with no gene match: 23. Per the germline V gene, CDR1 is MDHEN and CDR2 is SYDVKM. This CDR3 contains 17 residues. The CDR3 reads CASLEGAKGAPVRGYTF. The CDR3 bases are TGTGCCAGCCTCGAGGGGGCAAAAGGGGCCCCGGTCAGGGGCTACACCTTC.

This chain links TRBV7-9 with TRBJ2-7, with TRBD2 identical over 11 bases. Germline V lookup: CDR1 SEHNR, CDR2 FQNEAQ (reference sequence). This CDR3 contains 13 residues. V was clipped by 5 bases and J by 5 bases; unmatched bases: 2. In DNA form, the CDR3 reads TGTGCCAGCAGCACGGGACTAGCGGACGAGCAGTACTTC. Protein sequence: CASSTGLADEQYF.

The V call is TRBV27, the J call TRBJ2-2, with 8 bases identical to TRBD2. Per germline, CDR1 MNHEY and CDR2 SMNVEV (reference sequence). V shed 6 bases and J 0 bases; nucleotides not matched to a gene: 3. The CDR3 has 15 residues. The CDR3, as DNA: TGTGCCAGCAGATTAGCGGGAACGAACACCGGGGAGCTGTTTTTT. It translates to CASRLAGTNTGELFF.

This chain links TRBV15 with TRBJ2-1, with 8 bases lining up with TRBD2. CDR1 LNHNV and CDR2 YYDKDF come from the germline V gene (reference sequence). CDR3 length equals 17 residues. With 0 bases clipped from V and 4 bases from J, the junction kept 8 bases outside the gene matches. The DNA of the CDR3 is TGTGCCACCAGCAGAGAATCGTCGGGACTAGGTTACAATGAGCAGTTCTTC. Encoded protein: CATSRESSGLGYNEQFF.

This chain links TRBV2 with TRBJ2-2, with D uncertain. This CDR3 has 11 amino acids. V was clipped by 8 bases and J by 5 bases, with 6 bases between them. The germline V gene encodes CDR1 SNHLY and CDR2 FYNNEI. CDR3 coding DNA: TGTGCCAGCTCTAAAACCGGGGAGCTGTTTTTT. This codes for CASSKTGELFF. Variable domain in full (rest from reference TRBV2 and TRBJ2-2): EPEVTQTPSHQVTQMGQEVILRCVPISNHLYFYWYRQILGQKVEFLVSFYNNEISEKSEIFDDQFSVERPDGSNFTLKIRSTKLEDSAMYFCASSKTGELFFGEGSRLTVL.

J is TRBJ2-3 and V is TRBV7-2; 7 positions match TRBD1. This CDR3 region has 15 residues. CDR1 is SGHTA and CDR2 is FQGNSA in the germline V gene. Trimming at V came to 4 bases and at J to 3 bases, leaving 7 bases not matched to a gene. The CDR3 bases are TGTGCCAGCAGCTACGGGACAGTACGTACAGATACGCAGTATTTT. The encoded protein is CASSYGTVRTDTQYF.

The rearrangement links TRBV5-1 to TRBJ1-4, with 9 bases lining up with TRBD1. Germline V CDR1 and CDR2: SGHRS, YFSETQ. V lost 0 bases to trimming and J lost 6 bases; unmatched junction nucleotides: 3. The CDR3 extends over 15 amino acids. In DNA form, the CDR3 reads TGCGCCAGCAGCTTGGGGGGACAGGGCGATGAAAAACTGTTTTTT. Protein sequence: CASSLGGQGDEKLFF.

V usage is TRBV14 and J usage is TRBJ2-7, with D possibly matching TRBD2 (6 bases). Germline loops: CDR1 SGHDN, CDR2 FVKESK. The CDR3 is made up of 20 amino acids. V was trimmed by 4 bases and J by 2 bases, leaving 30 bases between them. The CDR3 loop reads CASSPLPGKRGGMGPYEQYF. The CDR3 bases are TGTGCCAGCAGCCCCCTACCAGGAAAGCGAGGCGGGATGGGGCCCTACGAGCAGTACTTC.

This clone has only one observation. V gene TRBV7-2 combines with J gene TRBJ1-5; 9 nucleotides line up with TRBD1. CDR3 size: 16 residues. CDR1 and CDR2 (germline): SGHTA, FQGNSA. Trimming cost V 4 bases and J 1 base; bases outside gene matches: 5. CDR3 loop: CASSYGTGRSNQPQHF. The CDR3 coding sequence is TGTGCCAGCAGCTATGGGACAGGGCGGAGCAATCAGCCCCAGCATTTT. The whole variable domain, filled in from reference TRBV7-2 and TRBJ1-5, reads GAGVSQSPSNKVTEKGKDVELRCDPISGHTALYWYRQSLGQGLEFLIYFQGNSAPDKSGLPSDRFSAERTGGSVSTLTIQRTQQEDSAVYLCASSYGTGRSNQPQHFGDGTRLSIL.

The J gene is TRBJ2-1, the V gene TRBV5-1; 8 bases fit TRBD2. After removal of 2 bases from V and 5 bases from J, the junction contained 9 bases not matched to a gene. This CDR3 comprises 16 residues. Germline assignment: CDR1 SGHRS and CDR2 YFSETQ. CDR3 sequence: CASSFGGGRRNNEQFF. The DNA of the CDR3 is TGCGCCAGCAGCTTCGGGGGCGGGAGGAGAAACAATGAGCAGTTCTTC. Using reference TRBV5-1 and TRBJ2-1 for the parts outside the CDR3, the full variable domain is KAGVTQTPRYLIKTRGQQVTLSCSPISGHRSVSWYQQTPGQGLQFLFEYFSETQRNKGNFPGRFSGRQFSNSRSEMNVSTLELGDSALYLCASSFGGGRRNNEQFFGPGTRLTVL.

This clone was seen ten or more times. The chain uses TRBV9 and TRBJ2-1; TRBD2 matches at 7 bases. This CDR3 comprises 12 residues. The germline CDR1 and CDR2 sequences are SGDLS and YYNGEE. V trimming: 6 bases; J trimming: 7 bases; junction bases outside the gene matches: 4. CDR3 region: CASMGGSNEQFF. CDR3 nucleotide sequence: TGTGCCAGCATGGGAGGGAGTAATGAGCAGTTCTTC.

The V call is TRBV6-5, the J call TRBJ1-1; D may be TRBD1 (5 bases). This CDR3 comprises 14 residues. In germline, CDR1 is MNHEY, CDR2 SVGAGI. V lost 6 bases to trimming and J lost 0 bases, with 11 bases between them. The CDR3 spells CASSAGRMNTEAFF. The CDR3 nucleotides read TGTGCCAGCAGCGCGGGACGTATGAACACTGAAGCTTTCTTT.

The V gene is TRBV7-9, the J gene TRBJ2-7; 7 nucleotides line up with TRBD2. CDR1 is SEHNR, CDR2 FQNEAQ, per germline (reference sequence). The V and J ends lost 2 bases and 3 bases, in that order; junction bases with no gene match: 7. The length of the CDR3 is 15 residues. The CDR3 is CASSLREGGVYEQYF. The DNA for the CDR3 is TGTGCCAGCAGCTTAAGGGAGGGTGGCGTCTACGAGCAGTACTTC. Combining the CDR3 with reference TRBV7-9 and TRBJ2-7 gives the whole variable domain DTGVSQNPRHKITKRGQNVTFRCDPISEHNRLYWYRQTLGQGPEFLTYFQNEAQLEKSRLLSDRFSAERPKGSFSTLEIQRTEQGDSAMYLCASSLREGGVYEQYFGPGTRLTVT.

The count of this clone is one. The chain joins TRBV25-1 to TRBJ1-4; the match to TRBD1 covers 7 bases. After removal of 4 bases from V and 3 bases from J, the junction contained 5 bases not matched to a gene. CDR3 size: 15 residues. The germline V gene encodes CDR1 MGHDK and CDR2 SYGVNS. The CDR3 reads CASSAPGQPNEKLFF. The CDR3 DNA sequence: TGTGCCAGCAGTGCCCCGGGACAGCCTAATGAAAAACTGTTTTTT.

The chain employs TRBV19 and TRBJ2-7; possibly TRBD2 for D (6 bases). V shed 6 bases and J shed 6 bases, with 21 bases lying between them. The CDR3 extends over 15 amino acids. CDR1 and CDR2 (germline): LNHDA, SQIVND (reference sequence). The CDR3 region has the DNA TGTGCCAGTAGAAGGAGGGCGCAGGGAAGGGGCGAGCAGTACTTC. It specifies CASRRRAQGRGEQYF.

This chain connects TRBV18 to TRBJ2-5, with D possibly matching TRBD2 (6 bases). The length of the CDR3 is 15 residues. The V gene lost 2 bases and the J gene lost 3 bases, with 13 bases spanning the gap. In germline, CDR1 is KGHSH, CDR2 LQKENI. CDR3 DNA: TGTGCCAGCTCACCAGGGGCGGGATGGGAAGAGACCCAGTACTTC. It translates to CASSPGAGWEETQYF. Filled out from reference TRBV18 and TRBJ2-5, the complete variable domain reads NAGVMQNPRHLVRRRGQEARLRCSPMKGHSHVYWYRQLPEEGLKFMVYLQKENIIDESGMPKERFSAEFPKEGPSILRIQQVVRGDSAAYFCASSPGAGWEETQYFGPGTRLLVL.

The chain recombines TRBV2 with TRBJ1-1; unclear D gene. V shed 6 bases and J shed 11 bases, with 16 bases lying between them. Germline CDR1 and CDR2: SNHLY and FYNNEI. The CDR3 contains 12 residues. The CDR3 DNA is TGTGCCAGCAGAGAGGGAGGGCCCCAGGCTTTCTTT. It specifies CASREGGPQAFF.

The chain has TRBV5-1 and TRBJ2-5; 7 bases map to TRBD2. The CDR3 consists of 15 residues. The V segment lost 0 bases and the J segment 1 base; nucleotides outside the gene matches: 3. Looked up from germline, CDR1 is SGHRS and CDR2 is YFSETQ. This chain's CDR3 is CASSLVSGGQETQYF. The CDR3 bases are TGCGCCAGCAGCTTGGTGTCGGGGGGCCAAGAGACCCAGTACTTC.

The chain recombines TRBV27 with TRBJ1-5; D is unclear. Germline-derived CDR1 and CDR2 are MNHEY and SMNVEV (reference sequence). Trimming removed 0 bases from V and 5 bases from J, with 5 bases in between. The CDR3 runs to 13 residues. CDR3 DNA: TGTGCCAGCAGTTTATCCCCTTATCAGCCCCAGCATTTT. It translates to CASSLSPYQPQHF.

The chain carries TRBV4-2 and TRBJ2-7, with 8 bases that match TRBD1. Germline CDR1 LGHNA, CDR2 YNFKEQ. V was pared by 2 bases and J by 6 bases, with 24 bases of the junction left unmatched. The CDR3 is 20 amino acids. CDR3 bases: TGTGCCAGCAGCCAAATAACGTATCCCGGGGACAGGCTCGATTGGGGCGAGCAGTACTTC. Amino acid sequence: CASSQITYPGDRLDWGEQYF.

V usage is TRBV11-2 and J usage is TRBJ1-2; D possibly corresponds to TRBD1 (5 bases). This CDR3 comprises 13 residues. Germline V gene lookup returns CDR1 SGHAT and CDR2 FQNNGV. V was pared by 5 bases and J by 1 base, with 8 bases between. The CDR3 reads CASSRDSNYGYTF. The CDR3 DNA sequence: TGTGCCAGCAGCCGAGACAGTAACTATGGCTACACCTTC.